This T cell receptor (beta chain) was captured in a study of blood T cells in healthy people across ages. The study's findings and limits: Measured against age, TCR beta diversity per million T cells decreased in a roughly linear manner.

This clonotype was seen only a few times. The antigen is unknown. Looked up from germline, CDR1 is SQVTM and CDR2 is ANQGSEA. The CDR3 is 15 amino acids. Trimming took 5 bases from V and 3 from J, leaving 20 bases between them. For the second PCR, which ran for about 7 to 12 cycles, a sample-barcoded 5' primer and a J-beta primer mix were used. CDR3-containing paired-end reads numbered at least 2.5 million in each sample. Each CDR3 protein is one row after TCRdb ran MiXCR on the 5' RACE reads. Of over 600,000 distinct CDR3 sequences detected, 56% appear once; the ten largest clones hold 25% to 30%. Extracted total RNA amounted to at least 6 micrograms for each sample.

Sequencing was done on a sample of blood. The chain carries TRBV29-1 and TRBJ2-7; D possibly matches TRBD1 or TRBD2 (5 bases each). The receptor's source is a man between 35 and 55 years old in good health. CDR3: CSVNRWGPSRYEQYF. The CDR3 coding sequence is TGCAGCGTTAATCGTTGGGGACCCTCCCGCTACGAGCAGTACTTC.